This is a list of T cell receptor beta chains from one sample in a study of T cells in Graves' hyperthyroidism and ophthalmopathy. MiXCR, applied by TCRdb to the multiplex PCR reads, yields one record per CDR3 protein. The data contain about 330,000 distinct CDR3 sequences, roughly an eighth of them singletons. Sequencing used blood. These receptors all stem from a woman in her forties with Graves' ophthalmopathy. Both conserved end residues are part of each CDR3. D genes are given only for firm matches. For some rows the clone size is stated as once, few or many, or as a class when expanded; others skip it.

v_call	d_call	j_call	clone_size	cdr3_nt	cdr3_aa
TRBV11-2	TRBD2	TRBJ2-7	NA	TGTGCCAGCCTCCGGCTAGCGGGAGGTTATGGATACGAGCAGTACTTC	CASLRLAGGYGYEQYF
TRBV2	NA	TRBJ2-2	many	TGTGCCAGCAGTCCCCCGGGGGGCGTCCCCGGGGAGCTGTTTTTT	CASSPPGGVPGELFF
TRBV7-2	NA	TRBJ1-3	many	TGTGCCAGCAGCTTACGGGCAGTTTCTGGAAACACCATATATTTT	CASSLRAVSGNTIYF
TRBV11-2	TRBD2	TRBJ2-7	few	TGTGCCAGCAGCTTATTAGCGGGAGGGCGCGAGCAGTACTTC	CASSLLAGGREQYF
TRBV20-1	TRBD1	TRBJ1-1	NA	TGCAGTGCTACTGGGACAGGGGGGGAAATTGAAGCTTTCTTT	CSATGTGGEIEAFF
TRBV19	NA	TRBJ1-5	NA	TGTGCCAGTAGTCTACAGGGCAGCCAGCCCCAGCATTTT	CASSLQGSQPQHF
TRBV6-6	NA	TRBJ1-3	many	TGTGCCAGCAGTTACTCGAGTGCGCGGAACTCTGGAAACACCATATATTTT	CASSYSSARNSGNTIYF
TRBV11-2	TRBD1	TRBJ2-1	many	TGTGCCAGCAGCTTACCCGGACAGGGGCACTACAATGAGCAGTTCTTC	CASSLPGQGHYNEQFF
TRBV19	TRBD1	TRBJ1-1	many	TGTGCCAGTAGTATTGGGACAGGGGGGTTGAGAACTGAAGCTTTCTTT	CASSIGTGGLRTEAFF
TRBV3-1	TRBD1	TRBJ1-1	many	TGTGCCAGCAGCCCCCGAAGGGGGCCGGGGGCCGCTGAAGCTTTCTTT	CASSPRRGPGAAEAFF
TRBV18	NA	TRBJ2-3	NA	TGTGCCAGCTCACCCCCTTCTATCACAGATACGCAGTATTTT	CASSPPSITDTQYF
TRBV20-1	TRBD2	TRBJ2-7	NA	TGCAGTGCTAGAGATCGGCGGGGGAGCTCCTACGAGCAGTACTTC	CSARDRRGSSYEQYF
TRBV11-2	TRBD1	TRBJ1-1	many	TGTGCCAGCAGCTTAGGACAGGGCCGTACTGAAGCTTTCTTT	CASSLGQGRTEAFF
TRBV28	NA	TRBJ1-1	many	TGTGCCAGCAATACAAGGATGAACACTGAAGCTTTCTTT	CASNTRMNTEAFF
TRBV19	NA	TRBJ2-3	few	TGTGCCAGTAGTCACCGTCCAGATACGCAGTATTTT	CASSHRPDTQYF
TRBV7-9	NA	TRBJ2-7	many	TGTGCCAGCAGCTTCAGGCGGGGCGGAGACGAGCAGTACTTC	CASSFRRGGDEQYF